The next 5 T cell receptor beta chains were all read from a single sample in a study of blood T cell repertoires in COVID-19. Data came from immunoSEQ multiplex PCR; TCRdb stores just in-frame clones and leaves some out. This table has 200,000 to 250,000 clones, approximately 86% appearing once. Source material: peripheral blood. The receptor set was obtained from a man aged 55 to 70 with acute or convalescent COVID-19.

The chain carries TRBV5-1 and TRBJ2-7; possible D gene TRBD1, 5 bases. The ends were cut back, 5 bases at V and 4 bases at J, with 16 bases in the middle. This CDR3 has 14 residues. Germline-derived CDR1 and CDR2 are SGHRS and YFSETQ. The CDR3 loop reads CASSKDTQLYEQYF. The CDR3 nucleotides are TGCGCCAGCAGTAAGGACACTCAGCTATACGAGCAGTACTTC.

This clone was found a few times. The V and J genes are TRBV4-2 and TRBJ2-7, with 13 bases identical to TRBD2. Germline values: CDR1 LGHNA, CDR2 YNFKEQ. The CDR3 has 15 residues. Germline trimming cut 4 bases from V and 4 bases from J; bases unmatched to any gene: 4. The CDR3 protein is CASSPAGLAGYEQYF. The CDR3 DNA is TGTGCCAGCAGCCCCGCGGGACTAGCGGGGTACGAGCAGTACTTC.

The rearrangement uses TRBV6-2 or TRBV6-3 and TRBJ2-7, with a weak D call TRBD1 (5 bases). V lost 0 bases to trimming and J lost 2 bases, with 11 bases between them. The CDR3 sequence is 15 residues long. CDR1 and CDR2 from the germline V gene are MNHEY and SVGEGT. The CDR3 nucleotides are TGTGCCAGCAGTTACTCGACCAGGGCCCCCTACGAGCAGTACTTC. This sequence encodes CASSYSTRAPYEQYF.

This clone was counted a single time. CDR3 residues: CASSVFPGQTYEQYF. CDR3 in DNA: TGTGCCAGCAGCGTCTTCCCGGGACAGACCTACGAGCAGTACTTC. The rearrangement uses TRBV9 and TRBJ2-7; 7 bases align to TRBD1. The trim removed 2 bases at V and 2 bases at J, leaving 7 bases unmatched. The germline CDR1 and CDR2 sequences are SGDLS and YYNGEE. The CDR3 length is 15 residues.

The CDR3 loop is CASIRGAKNIQYF. The CDR3 nucleotides read TGTGCCAGCATCCGAGGAGCCAAAAACATTCAGTACTTC. The V and J genes are TRBV6-6 and TRBJ2-4, with D uncertain. CDR1 and CDR2 (germline): MNHNY, SVGAGI (reference sequence). The CDR3 is made up of 13 amino acids. The germline V and J ends were trimmed by 7 bases and 0 bases, with 7 bases remaining between them.